The 14 T cell receptor beta chains given below trace back to one sample, sequenced in a study of PD-1 blockade in classical Hodgkin lymphoma. This table comes from immunoSEQ multiplex PCR, and its TCRdb copy is limited to in-frame clones, with some not included. The repertoire holds roughly 100,000 clones, roughly 91% seen once, with 2% in the top ten. Stated time point: cycle 4 day 1 (C4D1), after five to seven weeks of nivolumab. No patient escaped relapse after autologous stem cell transplantation, and brentuximab vedotin exposure varied. The specimen comprised peripheral blood mononuclear cells (PBMCs), sampled before the fourth cycle of nivolumab. Receptors were obtained from a human donor with classical Hodgkin lymphoma.

The J gene is TRBJ2-7, the V gene TRBV2, with D possibly being TRBD2 (6 bases). This CDR3 has 16 residues. With 6 bases removed from V and 5 bases from J, the gap between germline ends came to 23 bases. Per the germline V gene, CDR1 is SNHLY and CDR2 is FYNNEI. This chain's CDR3 is CASRTTERGSKDEQYF. In DNA, the CDR3 is TGTGCCAGCAGGACTACTGAACGGGGGAGCAAAGACGAGCAGTACTTC.

This clone was counted a single time. V usage is TRBV6-1 and J usage is TRBJ2-7; TRBD2 matches 11 bases. The CDR3 has 14 amino acids. The V gene's germline CDR1 is MNHNS and CDR2 SASEGT. With V trimmed by 5 bases and J by 7 bases, 7 bases remained unmatched. The CDR3 sequence is CASSPIAGGNEQYF. CDR3 nucleotide sequence: TGTGCCAGCAGTCCAATAGCGGGAGGGAATGAGCAGTACTTC.

V gene TRBV7-8 combines with J gene TRBJ1-5; 7 bases align to TRBD1. The germline V gene encodes CDR1 SGHVS and CDR2 FQNEAQ. Trimming removed 4 bases from V and 2 bases from J; junction bases left unmatched: 2. The CDR3 runs to 14 residues. In nucleotides, the CDR3 is TGTGCCAGCAGCTCGGGGACAGGCAATCAGCCCCAGCATTTT. Translation: CASSSGTGNQPQHF.

This clone was seen just once. CDR3 sequence (DNA): TGTGCCAGCAGCCCCCCCCGTCGGGATACGCAGTATTTT. Amino acids: CASSPPRRDTQYF. The V and J genes are TRBV9 and TRBJ2-3; D is unresolved. The V gene's germline CDR1 is SGDLS and CDR2 YYNGEE. The CDR3 sequence is 13 residues long. Trimming took off 4 bases at V and 6 bases at J, with 12 bases between the two ends.

The gene calls are TRBV28 and TRBJ1-5; perhaps TRBD1 as D (5 bases). The V gene's germline CDR1 is MDHEN and CDR2 SYDVKM. This CDR3 has 17 residues. V was trimmed by 5 bases and J by 5 bases, leaving 22 bases between them. The CDR3 coding sequence is TGTGCCAGCAGTCTCTCCGGAACCAGGGCACGATATCAGCCCCAGCATTTT. The encoded protein is CASSLSGTRARYQPQHF.

This chain connects TRBV2 to TRBJ2-7; perhaps TRBD1 as D (5 bases). Between the trimmed V and J ends, which lost 3 bases and 6 bases, there was a span of 12 bases. CDR1 and CDR2 from the germline V gene are SNHLY and FYNNEI. The CDR3 consists of 13 residues. The CDR3 loop is CASSDGGRVEQYF. The CDR3 nucleotides are TGTGCCAGCAGTGACGGCGGCAGGGTCGAGCAGTACTTC.

The chain uses TRBV27 and TRBJ2-3; 9 bases match TRBD1. V shed 6 bases and J 1 base; nucleotides not matched to a gene: 5. Germline V CDR1 and CDR2: MNHEY, SMNVEV (reference sequence). There are 15 residues in the CDR3. The DNA of the CDR3 is TGTGCCAGCAGCCGCCGGGACAGGGGCACAGATACGCAGTATTTT. It yields the protein CASSRRDRGTDTQYF.

The J gene is TRBJ1-4, the V gene TRBV5-1, with D unclear. Per germline, CDR1 SGHRS and CDR2 YFSETQ. The CDR3 length is 17 residues. The ends were cut back, 4 bases at V and 2 bases at J, with 18 bases in the middle. CDR3 sequence: CASSIGVSATTNEKLFF. The CDR3 bases are TGCGCCAGCAGCATCGGTGTCAGCGCAACGACTAATGAAAAACTGTTTTTT.

V gene TRBV27 combines with J gene TRBJ1-2; 9 nucleotides line up with TRBD1. Germline CDR1 is MNHEY and CDR2 is SMNVEV (reference sequence). V dropped 1 base and J dropped 3; count of bases not matched to a gene: 6. CDR3 size: 16 residues. The chain's CDR3 is CASSLWGQGLDYGYTF. CDR3 DNA sequence: TGTGCCAGCAGTTTATGGGGACAGGGATTAGACTATGGCTACACCTTC.

In its sample, this clone was seen once. This chain joins TRBV30 and TRBJ1-1; tentative D call: TRBD1 (5 bases). The CDR3 is 15 amino acids. From germline, CDR1 is GTSNPN and CDR2 SVGIG (reference sequence). Trimming took off 4 bases at V and 2 bases at J, with 17 bases between the two ends. The CDR3 sequence: CAWNLPGTGNTEAFF. The CDR3 nucleotides read TGTGCCTGGAATCTACCTGGGACGGGAAACACTGAAGCTTTCTTT.

The chain's CDR3 is CASRKQTGPMNTEAFF. In DNA, the CDR3 is TGTGCCAGCAGGAAGCAGACGGGACCGATGAACACTGAAGCTTTCTTT. This chain joins TRBV2 and TRBJ1-1, with a possible D match to TRBD1 (5 bases). The CDR3 covers 16 residues. Germline V lookup: CDR1 SNHLY, CDR2 FYNNEI. Trimming shortened V by 6 bases and J by 0 bases, and 17 bases separated the two germline ends.

This sequence joins TRBV7-3 and TRBJ2-2; 8 nucleotides line up with TRBD2. This CDR3 has 17 amino acids. With 2 bases clipped from V and 6 bases from J, the junction kept 11 bases outside the gene matches. Germline assignment: CDR1 SGHTA and CDR2 FQGTGA. The CDR3 DNA reads TGTGCCAGCAGCTTACTGGGAACGAGCGGGAGTGCCGGGGAGCTGTTTTTT. It encodes CASSLLGTSGSAGELFF.

The V and J genes are TRBV18 and TRBJ2-2; D gene uncertain. Germline CDR1 and CDR2: KGHSH and LQKENI. The CDR3 spans 12 residues. Trimming cost V 4 bases and J 8 bases, with 8 bases left between them. CDR3 DNA: TGTGCCAGCTCACATAGTACGGGGGAGCTGTTTTTT. Protein product: CASSHSTGELFF.

The chain recombines TRBV25-1 with TRBJ2-3, with a weak D call TRBD1 (5 bases). The germline V gene encodes CDR1 MGHDK and CDR2 SYGVNS. V was trimmed by 1 base and J by 3 bases, leaving 8 bases between them. The CDR3 consists of 14 residues. In nucleotides, the CDR3 is TGTGCCAGCAGTGAATGGCAGGGTACAGATACGCAGTATTTT. Its translation is CASSEWQGTDTQYF.